The clone carrying this TCR beta chain has more than one count but fewer than ten. Its specificity is unknown. The source of the sample is a study of CD8 T cells in ankylosing spondylitis. The length of the CDR3 is 13 residues. The germline V gene encodes CDR1 DFQATT and CDR2 SNEGSKA (reference sequence). V dropped 3 bases and J dropped 1 base, with 7 bases sitting between them. By quantitative 5'-RACE with molecular barcodes, the TCR beta libraries were made. Each CDR3 protein is one row after TCRdb ran MiXCR on the 5' RACE reads. Of some 700,000 distinct CDR3 sequences detected, 15% to 20% appear once; the ten largest clones hold 19%. Overall study findings and caveats: Matched synovial fluid from ankylosing spondylitis patients was reported to be enriched for disease-linked clones. Typical of ankylosing spondylitis blood, it appeared, was a TCR beta motif of seven to nine highly homologous variants.

Sequenced material: blood, either unsorted or a sorted T cell fraction (not recorded which). This sequence joins TRBV20-1 and TRBJ1-5; no clear D. This clonotype originated in a male donor with ankylosing spondylitis. The CDR3 nucleotides are TGCAGTGCTAGTCTTGCCAGCAATCAGCCCCAGCATTTT. Translation gives CSASLASNQPQHF.